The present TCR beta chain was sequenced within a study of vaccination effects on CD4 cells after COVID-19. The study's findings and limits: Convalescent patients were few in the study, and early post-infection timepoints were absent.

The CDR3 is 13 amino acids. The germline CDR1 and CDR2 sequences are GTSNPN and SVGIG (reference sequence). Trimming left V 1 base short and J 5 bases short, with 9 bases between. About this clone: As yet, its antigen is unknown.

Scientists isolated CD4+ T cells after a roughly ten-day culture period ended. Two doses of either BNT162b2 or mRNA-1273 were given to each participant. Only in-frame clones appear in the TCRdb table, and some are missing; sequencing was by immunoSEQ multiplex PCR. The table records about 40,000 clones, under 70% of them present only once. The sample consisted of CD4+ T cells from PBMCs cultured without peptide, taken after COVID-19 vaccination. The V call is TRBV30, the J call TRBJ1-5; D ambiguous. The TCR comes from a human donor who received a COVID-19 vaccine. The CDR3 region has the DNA TGTGCCTGGAGTGAACAGTCCCATCAGCCCCAGCATTTT. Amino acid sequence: CAWSEQSHQPQHF.